The rows below give T cell receptor beta chains drawn from one sample of a study of neurological immune-mediated disorders. TCRdb independently ran MiXCR on the 5' RACE reads; one entry per CDR3 protein. The sample yields tens of thousands of distinct CDR3 sequences, roughly 4% seen once. The material sequenced was PBMCs. Every receptor here comes from a woman between 50 and 59 years old with multiple sclerosis. CDR3s include the opening cysteine and the closing phenylalanine or tryptophan.

v_gene	CDR3aa
TRBV7-3	CASSKGQNTEAFF
TRBV20-1	CSAGGTSGTYEQYF
TRBV7-6	CASSSGPGLYEQYF
TRBV7-2	CASSPEHSYNEQFF
TRBV20-1	CSASVAGTFNEQFF
TRBV20-1	CSAMVSSGANVLTF
TRBV4-2	CASSQASGVYNEQFF
TRBV4-2	CASNQETSWSEQFF
TRBV20-1	CSARGDRPNQPQNF
TRBV5-1	CASSSLSVTYEQYF
TRBV14	CASSQVANPGNTIYF
TRBV9	CASSAELNEQFF
TRBV11-3	CASAGGPGNTIYF
TRBV30	CAWSGPLSNQPQHF
TRBV7-8	CASSLVGGYQPQNF
TRBV10-3	CAIMQPMGNEQFF
TRBV12-5	CASGLVRGIEAFF
TRBV27	CASSLSRDPWETQYF
TRBV6-5	CASRNRVDTEAFF
TRBV4-2	CASSPGDFPSTDTQYF
TRBV10-3	CAISEVSSSPLNF
TRBV7-6	CASSRDRDYEQYF
TRBV3-1	CASSPRDGSYEQYF
TRBV20-1	CSATGGQGGNEQFF
TRBV5-1	CASGQGPNQPQHF
TRBV6-1	CASSEVRRIYGYTF
TRBV28	CASSLWQGALGYTF
TRBV7-6	CASSPSAMGRDGYTF
TRBV25-1	CASSETGGYYGYTF
TRBV29-1	CSVAPGSESTIYF
TRBV20-1	CSARDTGSGEQFF
TRBV5-1	CASSLGMADGRRTDTQYF
TRBV6-2/TRBV6-3	CASTLLGGTTYEQYF
TRBV7-3	CASSLYSSNNSPLNF
TRBV7-9	CASSLSFQGTTQPQHF
TRBV24-1	CATSDSQVNTGELFF
TRBV20-1	CSAQWRDDYNSPLHF
TRBV10-2	CASSDLAPGTGPYEQYF
TRBV5-6	CASSLEQRGWGYTF
TRBV11-3	CASSPRVGGDTQYF